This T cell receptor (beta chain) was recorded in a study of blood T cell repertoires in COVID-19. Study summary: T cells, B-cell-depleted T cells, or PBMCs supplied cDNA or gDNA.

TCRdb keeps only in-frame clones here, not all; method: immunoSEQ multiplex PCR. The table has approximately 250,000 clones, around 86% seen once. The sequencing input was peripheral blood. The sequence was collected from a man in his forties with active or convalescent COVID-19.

The CDR3 DNA follows: TGCGCCAGCAGCTTTAGCGCCCCTTCCTACAATGAGCAGTTCTTC. This sequence encodes CASSFSAPSYNEQFF. V and J are TRBV5-1 and TRBJ2-1; weak D call: TRBD2 (5 bases). With 2 bases removed from V and 1 base from J, the gap between germline ends came to 10 bases. The CDR3 loop spans 15 amino acids. Germline V lookup: CDR1 SGHRS, CDR2 YFSETQ.